This T cell receptor (beta chain) stems from a study of blood T cell repertoires in COVID-19. Turning to the study itself: Collection of acute and convalescent COVID-19 samples took place in the United States, Italy and Spain.

Germline V gene sequence: CDR1 SGHRS, CDR2 YFSETQ. This CDR3 is built from 14 residues. The ends lost 1 base at V and 7 bases at J; junction bases unmatched: 5. In the original workflow: Estimation of nucleated cell counts relied on the amplification of reference gene primers. Assay used: immunoSEQ multiplex PCR; TCRdb lists only in-frame clones, some missing. V and J calls and clone size are as listed in that table; D and trimming were resolved from the DNA. Of under 300,000 clones in the sample, around 87% were seen once. The sample was peripheral blood. V is TRBV5-1 and J is TRBJ2-5; 9 bases agree with TRBD2. The sequence was collected from a man aged 55 to 70 who had recovered from COVID-19. CDR3: CASSLKISGGTQYF. CDR3 DNA sequence: TGCGCCAGCAGCTTGAAGATTAGCGGGGGGACCCAGTACTTC.